These 16 T cell receptor beta chains were all obtained from the same sample, sequenced in a study of OX40 agonist ivuxolimab in advanced cancers. Data came from immunoSEQ multiplex PCR; TCRdb stores just in-frame clones and leaves some out. The sample lists about 59,000 clones, approximately 94% seen once, with roughly a fifth in the top ten. Sequencing used CD4+ or CD8+ T cells sorted from blood, obtained in a trial of the OX40 agonist ivuxolimab. Receptor source: an adult with an advanced solid tumor such as melanoma, head and neck, liver or kidney cancer.

This clone was found once. The chain recombines TRBV5-6 with TRBJ2-3; no clear D. Germline CDR1 is SGHDT and CDR2 is YYEEEE. CDR3 length: 12 amino acids. Trimming shortened V by 4 bases and J by 4 bases, and 7 bases separated the two germline ends. CDR3 sequence (DNA): TGTGCCAGCAGCCCGGATCCAGATACGCAGTATTTT. It codes for CASSPDPDTQYF.

The gene calls are TRBV4-3 and TRBJ2-7, with 13 bases identical to TRBD2. Germline V CDR1 and CDR2: LGHNA, YSLEER. With V trimmed by 2 bases and J by 4 bases, 5 bases remained unmatched. The CDR3 covers 16 residues. The CDR3 sequence is CASSQWRTSGSYEQYF. For the CDR3, the DNA is TGCGCCAGCAGCCAATGGAGGACTAGCGGGAGTTACGAGCAGTACTTC.

The DNA for the CDR3 is TGTGCCAGCAGCGACGGGCGGTTAGGAGACGAGCAGTACTTC. Residues: CASSDGRLGDEQYF. The genes are TRBV9 and TRBJ2-7; D not certain. Trimming pared 3 bases from V and 5 bases from J, leaving 15 bases between. Germline V gene lookup returns CDR1 SGDLS and CDR2 YYNGEE. There are 14 residues in the CDR3.

The chain is built from TRBV6-5 and TRBJ2-1, with D possibly called TRBD1 or TRBD2 (6 bases each). With 0 bases removed from V and 10 bases from J, the gap between germline ends came to 10 bases. The CDR3 has 13 amino acids. Germline values: CDR1 MNHEY, CDR2 SVGAGI. In DNA form, the CDR3 reads TGTGCCAGCAGTTACTCGGGGGCGGGGGAGCAGTTCTTC. Translation gives CASSYSGAGEQFF.

V and J are TRBV28 and TRBJ2-1; TRBD2 matches 8 bases. V lost 6 bases and J lost 3; bases outside the gene matches: 4. The CDR3 covers 14 residues. Germline CDR1 MDHEN, CDR2 SYDVKM. The DNA of the CDR3 is TGTGCCAGCAGATTTAGCGGGAACTACAATGAGCAGTTCTTC. Translation: CASRFSGNYNEQFF.

The rearrangement links TRBV6-5 to TRBJ2-7; TRBD1 might be the D (5 bases). This CDR3 has 13 residues. From germline, CDR1 is MNHEY and CDR2 SVGAGI. V lost 2 bases and J 0 bases, leaving 5 bases between the germline ends. In DNA, the CDR3 is TGTGCCAGCAGTTACGGGGCCTCCTACGAGCAGTACTTC. Translating gives CASSYGASYEQYF.

V and J are TRBV28 and TRBJ2-5; possible D gene TRBD2, 5 bases. The CDR3 contains 14 residues. The V end lost 7 bases, the J end lost 2 bases, and 14 bases lay between the germline ends. The V gene's germline CDR1 is MDHEN and CDR2 SYDVKM. CDR3 DNA sequence: TGTGCCAGCATGGTAGTGGGAGAACAAGAGACCCAGTACTTC. This gives the protein CASMVVGEQETQYF.

This CDR3 reads CASSYYPDRGKEGYTF. For the CDR3, the DNA is TGTGCCAGCAGTTACTACCCGGACAGGGGAAAAGAAGGCTACACCTTC. The chain combines TRBV6-5 with TRBJ1-2; 9 bases are shared with TRBD1. This CDR3 region has 16 residues. Trimming at V came to 1 base and at J to 8 bases, leaving 11 bases not matched to a gene. Germline V gene sequence: CDR1 MNHEY, CDR2 SVGAGI.

CDR3 DNA: TGTGCCAGCAGCTTAGAAGCGACCCGGTCCTACGAGCAGTACTTC. It specifies CASSLEATRSYEQYF. This sequence joins TRBV13 and TRBJ2-7; D is undetermined. Germline lookup yields CDR1 PRHDT and CDR2 FYEKMQ (reference sequence). V was shortened by 1 base and J by 1 base, with 11 bases between the two germline ends. The CDR3 contains 15 residues.

The chain recombines TRBV6-6 with TRBJ2-7; TRBD2 aligns across 7 bases. CDR1 and CDR2 (germline): MNHNY, SVGAGI (reference sequence). Trimming cost V 6 bases and J 7 bases; bases outside gene matches: 15. CDR3 length equals 15 residues. The CDR3 DNA sequence: TGTGCCAGCAGCCCCGGGGGGTGGATGTCTGGGGAGCAGTACTTC. It specifies CASSPGGWMSGEQYF.

The chain combines TRBV19 with TRBJ2-6; D remains unclear. V dropped 5 bases and J dropped 3 bases, with 20 bases sitting between them. Germline CDR1 and CDR2: LNHDA and SQIVND (reference sequence). The CDR3 is 18 residues long. In nucleotides, the CDR3 is TGTGCCAGTAGTGAGAGACAAGACCCGAGGAGTGGGGCCAACGTCCTGACTTTC. Translation: CASSERQDPRSGANVLTF.

V usage is TRBV6-1 and J usage is TRBJ2-7; perhaps TRBD2 as D (5 bases). This CDR3 contains 14 residues. Germline values: CDR1 MNHNS, CDR2 SASEGT. V was cut by 6 bases and J by 6 bases, with 18 bases left in between. The CDR3 sequence is CASSPGFGVGEQYF. The CDR3 nucleotides read TGTGCCAGCAGCCCCGGGTTCGGGGTAGGCGAGCAGTACTTC.

The chain couples TRBV13 to TRBJ2-1; weak D call: TRBD2 (6 bases). CDR1 and CDR2 from the germline V gene are PRHDT and FYEKMQ (reference sequence). The CDR3 totals 18 residues. Trimming pared 5 bases from V and 3 bases from J, leaving 23 bases between. In DNA form, the CDR3 reads TGTGCCAGCAGCCCGGTACTAGCCCCAAAGTCTTTCTACAATGAGCAGTTCTTC. This codes for CASSPVLAPKSFYNEQFF.

The CDR3 coding sequence is TGTGCCAGCATCTGGGGGTCTTGGCAGTTCTTC. It yields the protein CASIWGSWQFF. The rearrangement joins TRBV27 to TRBJ2-1; D tentatively reads TRBD1 or TRBD2 (5 bases each). V dropped 7 bases and J dropped 12 bases, with 13 bases sitting between them. In germline, CDR1 is MNHEY, CDR2 SMNVEV (reference sequence). The CDR3 is 11 residues long.

The CDR3 nucleotides are TGTGCCAGCAGCTTTACAGGGGCGGCGGAAAAACTGTTTTTT. Its protein product is CASSFTGAAEKLFF. The chain links TRBV11-2 to TRBJ1-4, with 7 bases fitting TRBD1. CDR1 and CDR2 (germline): SGHAT, FQNNGV. This CDR3 has 14 amino acids. V lost 3 bases and J lost 8; bases outside the gene matches: 6.

This clone was observed a handful of times. This sequence joins TRBV11-1 and TRBJ1-3; possible D gene TRBD1, 6 bases. Germline V CDR1 and CDR2: SGHAT, FQDESV (reference sequence). Trimming pared 5 bases from V and 6 bases from J, leaving 14 bases between. This CDR3 contains 14 residues. The CDR3 reads CASSHRVEENTIYF. As DNA, the CDR3 is TGTGCCAGCAGCCACAGGGTGGAAGAAAACACCATATATTTT. The variable domain in full, with the rest retrieved from reference TRBV11-1 and TRBJ1-3, is EAEVAQSPRYKITEKSQAVAFWCDPISGHATLYWYRQILGQGPELLVQFQDESVVDDSQLPKDRFSAERLKGVDSTLKIQPAELGDSAMYLCASSHRVEENTIYFGEGSWLTVV.